A selection of T cell receptor beta chains follows, all from one sample in a study of blood T cells in healthy people across ages. Each CDR3 protein gets one entry after TCRdb re-called the 5' RACE reads with MiXCR. The sample records approximately 1,700,000 distinct CDR3 sequences, 35% to 50% being singletons. The sample comprised blood. These receptors all stem from a human donor in good health. CDR3s include the opening cysteine and the closing phenylalanine or tryptophan. A D gene is named only where the DNA matches it firmly. Only part of the rows carry a size: once, few, many, or a class if the clone is expanded.

>TRBV15|NA|TRBJ2-7|few
TGTGCCACCAGCAGACAGGAGGTGAACTACGAGCAGTACTTC
CATSRQEVNYEQYF
>TRBV20-1|TRBD1|TRBJ1-2|NA
TGCAGTGCTTCAACTAAGGGACAGGGAGCTAACTATGGCTACACCTTC
CSASTKGQGANYGYTF
>TRBV6-2/TRBV6-3|NA|TRBJ1-5|NA
TGTGCCAGCAGCCCCCGAGGGCGGTGGCAGCCCCAGCATTTT
CASSPRGRWQPQHF
>TRBV5-1|NA|TRBJ1-1|NA
TGCGCCAGCAGTTACACGCAATACACTGAAGCTTTCTTT
CASSYTQYTEAFF
>TRBV5-1|NA|TRBJ2-1|NA
TGCGCCAGCCCCTCGTTCGACGCGGTATGGGATGAGCAGTTCTTC
CASPSFDAVWDEQFF
>TRBV6-6|TRBD2|TRBJ2-3|many
TGTGCCAGCAGTGGGGCGGGAGTTACAGATACGCAGTATTTT
CASSGAGVTDTQYF
>TRBV4-2|TRBD1|TRBJ1-2|few
TGTGCCAGCAGCCAAACAGGGGATAACTATGGCTACACCTTC
CASSQTGDNYGYTF
>TRBV15|NA|TRBJ1-6|NA
TGTGCCACCAGCAGTTCGGGGAATAATTCACCCCTCCACTTT
CATSSSGNNSPLHF
>TRBV10-3|TRBD2|TRBJ2-1|NA
TGTGCCATCAGATTAGAGCGGGGAACCTACAATGAGCAGTTCTTC
CAIRLERGTYNEQFF
>TRBV4-1|TRBD2|TRBJ2-1|few
TGCGCCAGCAGCCCGAGCGGGATTAACAATGAGCAGTTCTTC
CASSPSGINNEQFF
>TRBV7-2|NA|TRBJ2-1|few
TGTGCCAGCAGCCCCCGACTCCTAGGGGGGCAGTTCTTC
CASSPRLLGGQFF
>TRBV20-1|NA|TRBJ2-5|few
TGCAGTGCTACCATACCGGGACACACGGAGACCCAGTACTTC
CSATIPGHTETQYF
>TRBV6-5|NA|TRBJ2-1|NA
TGTGCCAGCAGTCGCGGACTCGACGATGAGCAGTTCTTC
CASSRGLDDEQFF
>TRBV6-5|NA|TRBJ1-1|once
TGTGCCAGCGCAGCGGGGAGACGCACTGAAGCTTTCTTT
CASAAGRRTEAFF
>TRBV9|TRBD2|TRBJ2-3|NA
TGTGCCAGCAGCGTATCCTTTGCTAGCGGGGACACAGATACGCAGTATTTT
CASSVSFASGDTDTQYF
>TRBV20-1|NA|TRBJ1-2|NA
TGCAGCCAGATGCGCCAGAAACCCTATGGCTACACCTTC
CSQMRQKPYGYTF
>TRBV7-9|NA|TRBJ2-7|NA
TGTGCCAGCAGCTTACGGGGGGCTGACGAGCAGTACTTC
CASSLRGADEQYF
>TRBV27|NA|TRBJ2-7|many
TGTGCCAGCAGTTTATCATTCTTTGAGACCTACGAGCAGTACTTC
CASSLSFFETYEQYF
>TRBV25-1|NA|TRBJ2-5|once
TGTGCCAGCAGGGAATTCGAGACCCAGTACTTC
CASREFETQYF
>TRBV5-1|TRBD1|TRBJ1-3|NA
TGCGCCAGCAGCTCGGGACAGTACTCTGGAAACACCATATATTTT
CASSSGQYSGNTIYF
>TRBV7-8|TRBD1|TRBJ2-7|NA
TGTGCCAGCAGCCCCAGACGTCGGACAGGGGACGAGCAGTACTTC
CASSPRRRTGDEQYF
>TRBV2|NA|TRBJ2-3|NA
TGTGCCAGCAGCCCGCTGATTCCAGATACACAGTATTTT
CASSPLIPDTQYF
>TRBV20-1|NA|TRBJ2-3|NA
TGCAGTGCTGGACCCCAGATGGTGACAGATACGCAGTATTTT
CSAGPQMVTDTQYF
>TRBV5-1|TRBD1|TRBJ1-2|few
TGCGCTACCTCTCGGGACAGGAACGCTAACTATGGCTACACCTTC
CATSRDRNANYGYTF